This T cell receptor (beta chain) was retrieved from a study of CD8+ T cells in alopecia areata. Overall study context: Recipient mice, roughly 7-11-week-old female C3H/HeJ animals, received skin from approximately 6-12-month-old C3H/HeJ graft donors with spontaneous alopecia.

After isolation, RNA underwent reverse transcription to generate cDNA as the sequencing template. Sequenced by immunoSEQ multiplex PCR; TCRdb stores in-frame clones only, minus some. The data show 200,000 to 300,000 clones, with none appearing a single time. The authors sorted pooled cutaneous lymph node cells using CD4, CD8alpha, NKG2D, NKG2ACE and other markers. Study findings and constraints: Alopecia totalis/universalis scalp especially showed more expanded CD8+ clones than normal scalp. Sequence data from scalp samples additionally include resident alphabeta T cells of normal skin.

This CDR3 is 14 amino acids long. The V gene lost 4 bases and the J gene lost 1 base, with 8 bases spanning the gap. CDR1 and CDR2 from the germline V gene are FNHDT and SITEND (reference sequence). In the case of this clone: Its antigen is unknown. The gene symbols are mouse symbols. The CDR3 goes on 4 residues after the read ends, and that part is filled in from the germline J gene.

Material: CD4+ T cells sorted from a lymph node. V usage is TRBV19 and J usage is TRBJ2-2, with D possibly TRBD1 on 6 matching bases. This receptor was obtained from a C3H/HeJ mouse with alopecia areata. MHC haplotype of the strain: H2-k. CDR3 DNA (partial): TGTGCCAGCAGTTCGGACAGAAACACCGGG. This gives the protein CASSSDRNTG. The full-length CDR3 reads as CASSSDRNTGQLYF.